This T cell receptor beta chain was profiled in a study of technical replicates of blood from four donors. Measured with immunoSEQ multiplex PCR; TCRdb has only the in-frame clones, and not every one. The table records 60,000 to 80,000 clones, roughly 89% of them present only once. Sequenced input: PBMCs. The source of this sequence is a human donor in good health. Some clones in this sample may be carry-over from other donors' samples.

For the CDR3, the DNA is TGTGCCACTTTAACAGGGTCAACTAATGAAAAACTGTTTTTT. It codes for CATLTGSTNEKLFF. The V and J genes are TRBV2 and TRBJ1-4; TRBD1 is a possible D gene (6 bases). The germline V gene has CDR1 SNHLY and CDR2 FYNNEI. The CDR3 is 14 amino acids. Trimming stripped 10 bases from V and 0 bases from J, with 12 bases between.